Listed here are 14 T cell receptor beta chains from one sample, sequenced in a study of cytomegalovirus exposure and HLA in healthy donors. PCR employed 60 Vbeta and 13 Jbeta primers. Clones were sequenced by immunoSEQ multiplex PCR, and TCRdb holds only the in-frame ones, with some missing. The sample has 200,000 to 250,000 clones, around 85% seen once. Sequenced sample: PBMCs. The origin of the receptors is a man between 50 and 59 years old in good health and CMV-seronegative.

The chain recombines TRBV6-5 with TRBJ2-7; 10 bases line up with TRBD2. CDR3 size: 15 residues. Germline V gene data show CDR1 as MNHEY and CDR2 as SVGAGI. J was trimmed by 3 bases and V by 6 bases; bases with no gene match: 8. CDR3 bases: TGTGCCAGCAGCACGGGACTAGCGACGTTCTACGAGCAGTACTTC. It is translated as CASSTGLATFYEQYF.

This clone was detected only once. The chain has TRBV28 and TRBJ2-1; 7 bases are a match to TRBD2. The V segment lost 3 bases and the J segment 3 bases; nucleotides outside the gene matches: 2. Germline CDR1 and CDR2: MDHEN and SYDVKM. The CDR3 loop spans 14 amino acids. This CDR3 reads CASSFRGDYNEQFF. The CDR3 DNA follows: TGTGCCAGCAGTTTCCGGGGGGACTACAATGAGCAGTTCTTC.

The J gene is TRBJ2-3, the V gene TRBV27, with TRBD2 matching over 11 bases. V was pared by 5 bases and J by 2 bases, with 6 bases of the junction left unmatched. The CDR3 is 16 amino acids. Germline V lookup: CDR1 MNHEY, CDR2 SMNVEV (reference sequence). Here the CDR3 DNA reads TGTGCCAGCAGTCAGATAGCGGGAGGGCCCACAGATACGCAGTATTTT. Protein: CASSQIAGGPTDTQYF.

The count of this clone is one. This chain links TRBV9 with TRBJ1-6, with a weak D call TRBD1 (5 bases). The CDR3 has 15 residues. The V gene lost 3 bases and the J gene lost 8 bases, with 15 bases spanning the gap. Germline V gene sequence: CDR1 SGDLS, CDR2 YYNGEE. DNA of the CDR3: TGTGCCAGCAGCGCGGGACTTGGCCCCGATTCACCCCTCCACTTT. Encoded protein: CASSAGLGPDSPLHF.

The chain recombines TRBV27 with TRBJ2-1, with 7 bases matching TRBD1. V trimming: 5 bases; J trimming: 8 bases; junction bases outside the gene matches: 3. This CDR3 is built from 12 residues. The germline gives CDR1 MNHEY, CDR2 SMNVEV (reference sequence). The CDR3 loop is CASSTTGDEQFF. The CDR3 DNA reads TGTGCCAGCAGTACCACAGGGGATGAGCAGTTCTTC.

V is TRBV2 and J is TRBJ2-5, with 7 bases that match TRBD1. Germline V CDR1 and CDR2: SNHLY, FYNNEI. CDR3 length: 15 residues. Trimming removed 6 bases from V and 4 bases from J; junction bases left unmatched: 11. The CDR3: CASSPPTGNIETQYF. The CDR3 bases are TGTGCCAGCAGCCCTCCGACAGGGAATATAGAGACCCAGTACTTC.

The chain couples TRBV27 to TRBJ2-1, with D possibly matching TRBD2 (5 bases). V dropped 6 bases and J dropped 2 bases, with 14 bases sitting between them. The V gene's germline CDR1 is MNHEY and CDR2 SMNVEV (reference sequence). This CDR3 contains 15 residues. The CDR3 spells CASSALASPYNEQFF. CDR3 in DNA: TGTGCCAGCAGCGCCCTAGCAAGCCCCTACAATGAGCAGTTCTTC.

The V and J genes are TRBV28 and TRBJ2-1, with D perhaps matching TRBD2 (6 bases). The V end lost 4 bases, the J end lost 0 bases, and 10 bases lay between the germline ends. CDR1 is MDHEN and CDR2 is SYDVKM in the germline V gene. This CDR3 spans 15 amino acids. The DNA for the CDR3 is TGTGCCAGCAGTTATCTCGGGAGCTCCTACAATGAGCAGTTCTTC. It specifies CASSYLGSSYNEQFF.

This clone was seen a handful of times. The chain's CDR3 is CASSVVIQPEAFF. Written as DNA, the CDR3 is TGTGCCAGCAGCGTAGTTATACAGCCTGAAGCTTTCTTT. This chain uses TRBV9 with TRBJ1-1; D remains unclear. There are 13 residues in the CDR3. The germline V gene has CDR1 SGDLS and CDR2 YYNGEE. The V end lost 0 bases, the J end lost 6 bases, and 9 bases lay between the germline ends.

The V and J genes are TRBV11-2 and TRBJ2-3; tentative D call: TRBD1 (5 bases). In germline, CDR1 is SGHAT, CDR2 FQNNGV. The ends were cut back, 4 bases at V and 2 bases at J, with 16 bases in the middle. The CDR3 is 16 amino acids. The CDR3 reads CASSSRARIHTDTQYF. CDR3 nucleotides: TGTGCCAGCAGCTCCAGGGCGCGGATACACACAGATACGCAGTATTTT.

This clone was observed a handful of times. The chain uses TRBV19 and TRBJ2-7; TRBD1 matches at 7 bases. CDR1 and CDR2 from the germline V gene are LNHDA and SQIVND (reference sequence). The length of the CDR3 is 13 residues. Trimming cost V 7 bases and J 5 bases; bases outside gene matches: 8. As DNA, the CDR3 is TGTGCCAGTACCCCGACAGGGTTGAACGAGCAGTACTTC. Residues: CASTPTGLNEQYF.

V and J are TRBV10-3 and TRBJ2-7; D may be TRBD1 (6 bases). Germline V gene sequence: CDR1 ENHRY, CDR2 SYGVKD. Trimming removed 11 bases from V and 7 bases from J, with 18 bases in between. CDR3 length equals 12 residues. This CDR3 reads CASGTSPEEQYF. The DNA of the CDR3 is TGTGCCTCCGGGACATCCCCCGAGGAGCAGTACTTC.

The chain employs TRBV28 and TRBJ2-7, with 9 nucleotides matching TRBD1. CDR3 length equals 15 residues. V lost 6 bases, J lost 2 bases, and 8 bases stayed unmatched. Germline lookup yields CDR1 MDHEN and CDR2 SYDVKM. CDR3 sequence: CASSTPGTGTYEQYF. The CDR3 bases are TGTGCCAGCAGCACTCCTGGGACAGGGACCTACGAGCAGTACTTC.

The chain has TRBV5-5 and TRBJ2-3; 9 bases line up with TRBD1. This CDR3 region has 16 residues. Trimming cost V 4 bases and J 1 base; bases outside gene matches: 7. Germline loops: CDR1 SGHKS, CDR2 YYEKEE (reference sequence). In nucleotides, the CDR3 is TGTGCCAGCAGCGCGAACACAGGGGGCCGCACAGATACGCAGTATTTT. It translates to CASSANTGGRTDTQYF.